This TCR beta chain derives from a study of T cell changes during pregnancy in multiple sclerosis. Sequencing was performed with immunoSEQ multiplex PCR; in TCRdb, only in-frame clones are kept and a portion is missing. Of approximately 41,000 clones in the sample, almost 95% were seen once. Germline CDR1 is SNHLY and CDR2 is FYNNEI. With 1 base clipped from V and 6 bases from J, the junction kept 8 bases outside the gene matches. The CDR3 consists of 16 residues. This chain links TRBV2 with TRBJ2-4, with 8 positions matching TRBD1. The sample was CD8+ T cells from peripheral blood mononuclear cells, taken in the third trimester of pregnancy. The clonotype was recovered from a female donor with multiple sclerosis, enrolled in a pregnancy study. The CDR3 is CASSEESGGAGNIQYF. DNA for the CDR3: TGTGCCAGCAGTGAAGAATCAGGGGGCGCGGGAAACATTCAGTACTTC.